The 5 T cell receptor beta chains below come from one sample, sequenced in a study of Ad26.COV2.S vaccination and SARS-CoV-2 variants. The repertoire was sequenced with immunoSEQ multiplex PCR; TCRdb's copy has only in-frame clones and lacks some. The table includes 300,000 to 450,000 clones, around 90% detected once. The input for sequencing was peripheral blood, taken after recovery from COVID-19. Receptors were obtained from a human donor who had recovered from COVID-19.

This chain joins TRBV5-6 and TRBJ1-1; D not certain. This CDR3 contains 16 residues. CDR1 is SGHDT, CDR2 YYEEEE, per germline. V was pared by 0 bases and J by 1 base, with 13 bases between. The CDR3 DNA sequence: TGTGCCAGCAGCTTGGAACAGTACTCGCCGAACACTGAAGCTTTCTTT. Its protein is CASSLEQYSPNTEAFF.

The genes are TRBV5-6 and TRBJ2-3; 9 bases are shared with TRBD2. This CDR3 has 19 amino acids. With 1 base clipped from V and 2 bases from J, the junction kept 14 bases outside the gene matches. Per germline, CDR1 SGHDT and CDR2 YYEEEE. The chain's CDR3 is CASSLPRVSGGTNTDTQYF. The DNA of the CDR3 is TGTGCCAGCAGCTTGCCCCGGGTTAGCGGGGGCACAAACACAGATACGCAGTATTTT.

CDR3 loop: CASSHQQGVRGNEQYF. The CDR3 DNA follows: TGTGCCAGCAGCCACCAACAGGGTGTTAGGGGGAACGAGCAGTACTTC. The gene calls are TRBV3-1 (or the pseudogene TRBV3-2) and TRBJ2-7, with a tentative D call TRBD1 (6 bases). V dropped 3 bases and J dropped 5 bases, with 20 bases sitting between them. Germline V CDR1 and CDR2: LGHDT, YNNKEL (reference sequence). CDR3 length: 16 residues.

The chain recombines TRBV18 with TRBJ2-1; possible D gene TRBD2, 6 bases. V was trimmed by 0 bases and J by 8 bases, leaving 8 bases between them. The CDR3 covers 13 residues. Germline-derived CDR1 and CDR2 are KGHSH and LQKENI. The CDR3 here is CASSPPGEDEQFF. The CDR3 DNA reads TGTGCCAGCTCACCACCCGGGGAGGATGAGCAGTTCTTC.

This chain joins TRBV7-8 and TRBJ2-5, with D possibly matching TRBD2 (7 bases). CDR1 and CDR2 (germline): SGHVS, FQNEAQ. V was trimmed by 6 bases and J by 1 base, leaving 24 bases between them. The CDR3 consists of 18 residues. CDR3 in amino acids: CASRRSRWQGRVQETQYF. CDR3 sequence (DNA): TGTGCCAGCAGACGTTCCAGGTGGCAGGGGAGGGTCCAAGAGACCCAGTACTTC. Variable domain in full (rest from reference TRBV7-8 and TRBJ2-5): GAGVSQSPRYKVAKRGQDVALRCDPISGHVSLFWYQQALGQGPEFLTYFQNEAQLDKSGLPSDRFFAERPEGSVSTLKIQRTQQEDSAVYLCASRRSRWQGRVQETQYFGPGTRLLVL.